One and the same sample provided the 18 T cell receptor beta chains below, sequenced in a study of tumor-infiltrating lymphocytes in oesophageal squamous cell carcinoma. TCRdb used MiXCR to reprocess the PCR reads, holding one entry per CDR3 protein. This table has some 15,000 distinct CDR3 sequences, around half appearing once. Sequenced input: esophageal tumor tissue. These receptors all stem from a female donor with esophageal squamous cell carcinoma.

A few counts support this clonotype. V usage is TRBV7-2 and J usage is TRBJ2-3; 14 bases line up with TRBD2. The CDR3 runs 20 residues. V shed 0 bases, J shed 0 bases, and the junction held 8 bases outside the gene matches. CDR1 is SGHTA, CDR2 FQGNSA, per germline. Here the CDR3 DNA reads TGTGCCAGCAGCTTAGCCCCCGGACTAGCGGGAGGTGCTAGCACAGATACGCAGTATTTT. Its protein product is CASSLAPGLAGGASTDTQYF.

This clonotype was observed a few times. The junction and the germline gene differ at one end; a read error may be behind it. The chain uses TRBV7-6 and TRBJ2-5; 7 bases map to TRBD1. Per germline, CDR1 SGHVS and CDR2 FNYEAQ. The CDR3 totals 16 residues. Here the CDR3 reads CASSLARTGGQETQYF. DNA for the CDR3: TGTGCTAGCAGCTTAGCCCGGACAGGAGGTCAAGAGACCCAGTACTTC.

This clonotype was observed at least ten times. The chain has TRBV11-2 and TRBJ2-5, with 13 bases aligning to TRBD2. In germline, CDR1 is SGHAT, CDR2 FQNNGV. The CDR3 covers 17 residues. V dropped 5 bases and J dropped 11; count of bases not matched to a gene: 17. The CDR3 DNA follows: TGTGCCAGCAGCGGGACTAGCGGGACAGTCGCCTACAATGAGCAGTACTTC. Residues: CASSGTSGTVAYNEQYF.

The rearrangement links TRBV7-3 to TRBJ2-2; the D gene is possibly TRBD2 (5 bases). Looked up from germline, CDR1 is SGHTA and CDR2 is FQGTGA. The CDR3 loop spans 15 amino acids. V was trimmed by 0 bases and J by 0 bases, leaving 5 bases between them. In DNA, the CDR3 is TGTGCCAGCAGCTTAACTAGCGCGAACACCGGGGAGCTGTTTTTT. Translating gives CASSLTSANTGELFF.

The rearrangement uses TRBV7-2 and TRBJ1-2; maybe TRBD1 (6 bases). Between the trimmed V and J ends, which lost 4 bases and 3 bases, there was a span of 12 bases. Germline CDR1 reads SGHTA; CDR2 reads FQGNSA. The CDR3 is made up of 14 amino acids. CDR3 protein: CASSSQGSDYGYTF. CDR3 in DNA: TGTGCCAGCAGCTCCCAGGGGAGCGACTATGGCTACACCTTC.

There are a few counts of this clonotype. The chain employs TRBV7-6 and TRBJ2-1; TRBD1 aligns across 9 bases. The germline CDR1 and CDR2 sequences are SGHVS and FNYEAQ. The CDR3 totals 15 residues. The junction had 11 bases not matched to a gene; V was cut back by 5 bases and J by 9 bases. The chain's CDR3 is CASSPTRDRVGEQFF. The DNA of the CDR3 is TGTGCCAGCAGCCCAACCCGGGACAGGGTGGGTGAGCAGTTCTTC.

The gene calls are TRBV7-9 and TRBJ2-3; TRBD2 matches 7 bases. The J call may be in error: the DNA end matches TRBJ2-1 better. The CDR3 is 17 amino acids. Per the germline V gene, CDR1 is SEHNR and CDR2 is FQNEAQ (reference sequence). The CDR3 reads CASSLAYDSGSYNEQFF. CDR3 in DNA: TGTGCCAGCAGCTTAGCCTACGATAGCGGGTCCTACAATGAGCAGTTCTTC.

The chain combines TRBV7-4 with TRBJ2-3, with a possible D match to TRBD2 (6 bases). Near its end, the DNA agrees better with TRBJ2-7, so the J call may be wrong. Germline loops: CDR1 SGHVT, CDR2 SQSDAQ. CDR3 length: 15 residues. Here the CDR3 reads CASSRDFISTDTQYF. The DNA of the CDR3 is TGTGCCAGCAGCCGGGACTTTATTAGCACAGATACGCAGTACTTC.

This chain joins TRBV7-3 and TRBJ2-6; 12 nucleotides align to TRBD2. Matching the DNA end better, TRBJ2-7 makes the J call doubtful. CDR3 length equals 15 residues. The germline CDR1 and CDR2 sequences are SGHTA and FQGTGA. The CDR3 DNA sequence: TGTGCCAGCAGCTTAGTGGCTAGCGGGAGGGCCGAGCAGTACTTC. It encodes CASSLVASGRAEQYF.

Remarks on this clonotype: Because it lacks the conserved phenylalanine or tryptophan at the end, this CDR3 is likely a read error. Because the CDR3's place on the DNA is in doubt, the DNA is left out and the CDR3 is given as listed by TCRdb. The chain uses TRBV7-2 and TRBJ2-6; TRBD2 reflects the table's D call only, with no check against the DNA. Germline-derived CDR1 and CDR2 are SGHTA and FQGNSA. The CDR3 comprises 16 residues, both ends counted. CDR3 sequence reads: CASSLVTTNSPLHFGA.

This clonotype occurred once. This chain connects TRBV11-1 to TRBJ2-6; no reliable D call. The CDR3 has 17 amino acids. Germline values: CDR1 SGHAT, CDR2 FQDESV (reference sequence). Trimming took off 3 bases at V and 0 bases at J, with 12 bases between the two ends. The CDR3, as DNA: TGTGCCAGCAGCTTCCTACCTACCAGCTCTGGGGCCAACGTCCTGACTTTC. Protein sequence: CASSFLPTSSGANVLTF.

This clonotype was seen at least ten times. A much larger clone lies a single base off, so this may be a read error. This sequence joins TRBV11-1 and TRBJ2-5, with TRBD1 matching over 9 bases. This CDR3 region has 16 residues. Unmatched junction bases numbered 18, after V lost 5 bases and J lost 11 bases. CDR1 and CDR2 from the germline V gene are SGHAT and FQDESV (reference sequence). The CDR3 DNA reads TGTGCCAGCAGCCTCCGACAGGGGGGGACAGTCAATGAGCAGTACTTC. Protein product: CASSLRQGGTVNEQYF.

This rearrangement joins TRBV7-2 to TRBJ2-2; 8 nucleotides line up with TRBD1. The CDR3 consists of 16 residues. Germline CDR1 SGHTA, CDR2 FQGNSA. V gave up 1 base and J gave up 7 bases; unmatched junction bases: 8. CDR3 DNA sequence: TGTGCCAGCAGCTTAGGAGGACAGGGTTCGGGCGGGGAGCTGTTTTTT. Residues: CASSLGGQGSGGELFF.

This chain links TRBV9 with TRBJ2-4; no reliable D call. The J call may be in error: the DNA end matches TRBJ2-7 better. This CDR3 has 13 residues. Looked up from germline, CDR1 is SGDLS and CDR2 is YYNGEE. The CDR3 region is CASSVAPEDEQYF. CDR3 DNA sequence: TGTGCCAGCAGCGTAGCCCCCGAGGACGAGCAGTACTTC.

The chain links TRBV6-1 to TRBJ2-5; D gene unclear. The closer fit of TRBJ2-1 to the DNA end suggests the J call may be wrong. The V gene's germline CDR1 is MNHNS and CDR2 SASEGT. This CDR3 region has 16 residues. The DNA of the CDR3 is TGTGCCAGCAGTGAACTTATGGGCGCACTCTACAATGAGCAGTTCTTC. This translates into CASSELMGALYNEQFF.

The rearrangement uses TRBV7-4 and TRBJ2-3, with D unresolved. The V gene lost 5 bases and the J gene lost 3 bases, with 12 bases spanning the gap. Germline V gene data show CDR1 as SGHVT and CDR2 as SQSDAQ. CDR3 length equals 14 residues. The CDR3 DNA reads as TGTGCCAGCAGCAAATACATAGAGACAGATACGCAGTATTTT. It is translated as CASSKYIETDTQYF.

The V and J genes are TRBV7-2 and TRBJ2-1; 14 bases agree with TRBD2. The assigned J gene may be wrong: the sequence end matches TRBJ2-7 better. Germline lookup yields CDR1 SGHTA and CDR2 FQGNSA. The CDR3 spans 16 residues. This CDR3 is CASSGGLAGGADTQYF. CDR3 DNA sequence: TGTGCCAGCAGCGGAGGACTAGCGGGGGGCGCAGATACGCAGTACTTC.

The chain recombines TRBV7-6 with TRBJ2-3; D not certain. The CDR3 runs 15 residues. CDR1 and CDR2 (germline): SGHVS, FNYEAQ. Between the trimmed V and J ends, which lost 3 bases and 0 bases, there was a span of 10 bases. CDR3 DNA: TGTGCCAGCAGCTTTGCGTTTTCTAGCACAGATACGCAGTATTTT. Protein: CASSFAFSSTDTQYF.